The TCR beta chain described here comes from a study of cytomegalovirus exposure and HLA in healthy donors. Across the study: Across almost 400 genotyped donors, around 82% landed in the Caucasian-associated ancestry cluster. Study results and caveats: A later analysis revealed that TCR association rates differed between HLA loci, peaking at DRB1 and bottoming out at HLA-C. The authors later linked a missense DCLRE1C variant to TCR beta V- and J-gene trimming.

From germline, CDR1 is MGHRA and CDR2 YSYEKL. V was pared by 2 bases and J by 0 bases, with 14 bases between. The CDR3 runs to 17 residues. In regard to this clone: As yet, its antigen is unknown.

PCR used 60 Vbeta primers and 13 Jbeta primers. TCRdb keeps only in-frame clones here, not all; method: immunoSEQ multiplex PCR. The table lists tens of thousands of clones, about 82% of them singletons, with 2.5% to 3% in the top ten. Input material: PBMCs. J is TRBJ2-1 and V is TRBV4-1; D is unclear. The source of this sequence is a woman between 25 and 40 years old in good health and CMV-seronegative. The CDR3 nucleotides read TGCGCCAGCAGCCAATACCCCGACTCGAGCTCCTACAATGAGCAGTTCTTC. It specifies CASSQYPDSSSYNEQFF.